This T cell receptor beta chain was observed in a study of T cell changes during pregnancy in multiple sclerosis. Trimming removed 5 bases from V and 4 bases from J, with 18 bases in between. This CDR3 is 15 amino acids long. From germline, CDR1 is LNHDA and CDR2 SQIVND (reference sequence). The method was immunoSEQ multiplex PCR; TCRdb's version includes in-frame clones alone and lacks a portion of them. The sample holds approximately 24,000 clones, around 90% seen once. The origin of this receptor is a female donor in good health, enrolled as a control in a pregnancy study. The sequencing here drew on CD8+ T cells from peripheral blood mononuclear cells, taken in the third trimester of pregnancy. The chain carries TRBV19 and TRBJ2-7; tentative D call: TRBD2 (6 bases). The CDR3 nucleotides are TGTGCCAGTAGTGGAGGAGAAGTGGGACTTTACGAGCAGTACTTC. This encodes CASSGGEVGLYEQYF.